This T cell receptor beta chain was observed in a study of Ad26.COV2.S vaccination and SARS-CoV-2 variants. Study-wide context: The authors gave Ad26.COV2.S intramuscularly, either once or twice 56 days apart. Study observations and caveats: An underestimation of total T cell responses may have resulted from the TCR breadth and depth analyses. For non-spike TCRs, breadth in vaccine recipients resembled that in placebo recipients.

The CDR3 is 15 residues long. V gave up 4 bases and J gave up 7 bases; unmatched junction bases: 9. Per the germline V gene, CDR1 is MNHNY and CDR2 is SVGAGI (reference sequence). On this clone itself: What it binds is unknown.

The treatment denotes: roughly 18 received Ad26.COV2.S at low or high dose, single or two shots; roughly five received placebo; per-sample allocation not given. Sampling was done on day 63 after the first vaccine or placebo injection. Some clones are missing from TCRdb's copy, which holds only in-frame ones; the method was immunoSEQ multiplex PCR. Of 250,000 to 300,000 clones detected, around 87% appear once; the ten largest clones hold approximately 3.4%. This clonotype was obtained from a person aged 18 to 59 who received the Ad26.COV2.S COVID-19 vaccine or a placebo. The sample consisted of peripheral blood, taken in a trial of Ad26.COV2.S vaccine versus placebo. This chain joins TRBV6-6 and TRBJ2-7; 11 bases line up with TRBD1. The CDR3 is CASSSNLGTGGEQYF. The CDR3 DNA reads as TGTGCCAGCAGTTCAAATCTCGGGACAGGGGGGGAGCAGTACTTC.